A selection of T cell receptor beta chains follows, all from one sample in a study of blood T cell repertoires in COVID-19. Using immunoSEQ multiplex PCR, the repertoire was profiled, and TCRdb retains in-frame clones only, with some absent. The sample has 150,000 to 200,000 clones, around 80% seen once; the top ten hold around 15%. Sequencing input: PBMCs or T cells enriched from blood (not recorded which). The source of these receptors is a man aged 50 to 60 who had recovered from COVID-19. CDR3s include the opening cysteine and the closing phenylalanine or tryptophan.

J gene: TRBJ1-5
V gene: TRBV7-8
CDR3 protein: CASSLRIRRSNQPQHF

J gene: TRBJ1-2
V gene: TRBV4-2
CDR3 protein: CASSQGQGGNYGYTF

J gene: TRBJ2-7
V gene: TRBV4-2
CDR3 protein: CASSQDLASSSYEQYF

J gene: TRBJ1-1
V gene: TRBV10-3
CDR3 protein: CAIRPSGRNTEAFF

J gene: TRBJ1-3
V gene: TRBV29-1
CDR3 protein: CSVGVGSGNTIYF

J gene: TRBJ2-1
V gene: TRBV5-6
CDR3 protein: CASSPGLGRLQFF

J gene: TRBJ1-1
V gene: TRBV6-1
CDR3 protein: CASSELGGYEAFF

J gene: TRBJ1-6
V gene: TRBV19
CDR3 protein: CASSIDTGNSPLHF

J gene: TRBJ2-1
V gene: TRBV27
CDR3 protein: CASMLGQLGEQFF

J gene: TRBJ1-2
V gene: TRBV28
CDR3 protein: CASSPIGTGVRYTF

J gene: TRBJ2-5
V gene: TRBV5-4
CDR3 protein: CASSPRTSQETQYF

J gene: TRBJ2-7
V gene: TRBV7-9
CDR3 protein: CASSPETGGLYEQYF

J gene: TRBJ1-2
V gene: TRBV5-1
CDR3 protein: CASSVPGQGVGYTF

J gene: TRBJ2-1
V gene: TRBV7-2
CDR3 protein: CASSLGASSVRDEQFF

J gene: TRBJ1-2
V gene: TRBV28
CDR3 protein: CASSPSDRAWGYGYTF

J gene: TRBJ1-4
V gene: TRBV21-1
CDR3 protein: CASSKGGSTNEKLFF